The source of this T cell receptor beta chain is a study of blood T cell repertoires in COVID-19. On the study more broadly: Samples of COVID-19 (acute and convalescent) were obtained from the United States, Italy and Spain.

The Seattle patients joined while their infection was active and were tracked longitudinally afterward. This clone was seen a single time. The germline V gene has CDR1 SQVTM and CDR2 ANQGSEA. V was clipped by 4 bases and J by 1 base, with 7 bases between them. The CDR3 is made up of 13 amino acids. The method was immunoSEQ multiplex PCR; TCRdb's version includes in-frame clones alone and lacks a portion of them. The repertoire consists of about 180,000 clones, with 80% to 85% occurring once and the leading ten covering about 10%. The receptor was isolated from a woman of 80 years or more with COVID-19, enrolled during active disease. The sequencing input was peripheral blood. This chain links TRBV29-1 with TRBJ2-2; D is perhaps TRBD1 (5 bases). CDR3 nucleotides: TGCAGCGTTGGGCAGGGGAACACCGGGGAGCTGTTTTTT. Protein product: CSVGQGNTGELFF.